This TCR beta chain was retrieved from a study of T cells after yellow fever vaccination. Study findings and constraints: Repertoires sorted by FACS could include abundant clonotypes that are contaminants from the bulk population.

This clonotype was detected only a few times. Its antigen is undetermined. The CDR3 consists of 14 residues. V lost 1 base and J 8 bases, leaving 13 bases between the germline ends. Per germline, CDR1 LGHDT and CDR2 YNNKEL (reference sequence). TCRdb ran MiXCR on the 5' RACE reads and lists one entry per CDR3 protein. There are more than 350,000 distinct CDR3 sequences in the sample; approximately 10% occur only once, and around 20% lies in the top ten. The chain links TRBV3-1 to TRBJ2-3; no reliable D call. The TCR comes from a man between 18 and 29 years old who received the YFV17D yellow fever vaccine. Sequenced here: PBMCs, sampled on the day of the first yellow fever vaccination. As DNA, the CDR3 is TGTGCCAGCAGCCAAGTGATTGGTGATGGTACGCAGTATTTT. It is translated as CASSQVIGDGTQYF.